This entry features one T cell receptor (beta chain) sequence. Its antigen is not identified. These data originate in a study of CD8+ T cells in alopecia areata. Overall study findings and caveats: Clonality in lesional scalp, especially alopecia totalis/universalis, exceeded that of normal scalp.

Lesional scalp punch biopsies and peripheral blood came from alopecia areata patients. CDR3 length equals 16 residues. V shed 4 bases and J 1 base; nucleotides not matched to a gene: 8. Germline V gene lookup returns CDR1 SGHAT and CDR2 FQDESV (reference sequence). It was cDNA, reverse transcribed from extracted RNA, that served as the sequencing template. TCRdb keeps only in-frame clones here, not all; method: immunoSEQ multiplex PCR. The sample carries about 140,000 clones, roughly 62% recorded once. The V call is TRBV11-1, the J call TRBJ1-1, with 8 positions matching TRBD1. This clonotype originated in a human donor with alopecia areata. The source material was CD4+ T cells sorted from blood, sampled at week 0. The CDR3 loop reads CASSYDRDRWNTEAFF. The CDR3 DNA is TGTGCCAGCAGCTACGATCGGGACAGGTGGAACACTGAAGCTTTCTTT.